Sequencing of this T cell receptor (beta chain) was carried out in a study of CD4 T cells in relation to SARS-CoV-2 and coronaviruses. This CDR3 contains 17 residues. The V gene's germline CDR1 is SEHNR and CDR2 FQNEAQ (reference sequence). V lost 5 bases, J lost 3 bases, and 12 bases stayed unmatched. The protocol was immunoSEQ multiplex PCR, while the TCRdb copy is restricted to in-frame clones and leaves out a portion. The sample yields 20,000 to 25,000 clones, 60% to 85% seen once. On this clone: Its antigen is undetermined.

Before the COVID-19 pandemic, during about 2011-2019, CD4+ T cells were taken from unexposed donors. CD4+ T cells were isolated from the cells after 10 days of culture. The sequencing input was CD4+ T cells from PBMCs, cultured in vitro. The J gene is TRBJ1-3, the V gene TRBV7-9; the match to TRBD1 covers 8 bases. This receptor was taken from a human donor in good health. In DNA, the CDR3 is TGTGCCAGCAGCCATATAACGACAGGGGCTAATGGAAACACCATATATTTT. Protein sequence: CASSHITTGANGNTIYF.